This T cell receptor beta chain derives from a study of T cell repertoires in cytomegalovirus infection. About the study: It can be stated that public TCR beta signatures indicated CMV infection as well as a matching HLA type.

Of note for this clonotype: Its target is unknown.

TCRdb called the reads again in MiXCR, with one record for every CDR3 protein. The sample yields about 700,000 distinct CDR3 sequences, 30% to 35% seen once. The trim removed 8 bases at V and 3 bases at J, leaving 5 bases unmatched. This CDR3 has 13 amino acids. Looked up from germline, CDR1 is ENHRY and CDR2 is SYGVKD. The sequencing used cultured PBMCs, collected from culture after CMV antigen stimulation. The chain is built from TRBV10-3 and TRBJ2-7; 9 positions agree with TRBD1. The TCR originated in a human donor in good health (CMV status not recorded). Some clones in this sample may be carry-over from other donors' samples. CDR3 loop: CAIAQGADYEQYF. The CDR3 nucleotides are TGTGCCATCGCACAGGGGGCGGACTACGAGCAGTACTTC.